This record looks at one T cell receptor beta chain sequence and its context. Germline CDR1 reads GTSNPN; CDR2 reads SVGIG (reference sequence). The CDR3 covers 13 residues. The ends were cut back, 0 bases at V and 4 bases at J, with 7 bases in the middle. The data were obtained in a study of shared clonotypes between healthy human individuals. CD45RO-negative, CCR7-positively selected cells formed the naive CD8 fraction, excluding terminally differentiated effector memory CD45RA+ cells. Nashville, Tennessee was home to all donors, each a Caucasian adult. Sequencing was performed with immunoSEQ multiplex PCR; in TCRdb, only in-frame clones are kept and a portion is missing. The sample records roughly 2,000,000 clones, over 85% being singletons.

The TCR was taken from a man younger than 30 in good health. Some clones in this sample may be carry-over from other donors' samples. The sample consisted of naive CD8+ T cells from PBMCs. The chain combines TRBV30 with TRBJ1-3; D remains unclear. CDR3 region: CAWSVPVGNTIYF. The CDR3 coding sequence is TGTGCCTGGAGTGTACCCGTCGGAAACACCATATATTTT.